This T cell receptor beta chain was found in a study of T cell responses to AZD1222 COVID-19 vaccine. Study-level points and caveats: Only 6 or 7 individuals given AZD1222 were seropositive at baseline. Repertoire sampling happened only post peak T cell response. Spike was spanned by vaccine-associated CD4 TCRs, with dominance at 160-218 and 743-854.

Recipients boosted at about 4 weeks or about 12 weeks are pooled. In its sample, this clone was seen once. The antigen is not known. Trimming left V 7 bases short and J 5 bases short, with 17 bases between. CDR3 length equals 14 residues. Germline-derived CDR1 and CDR2 are LNHNV and YYDKDF (reference sequence). Libraries were prepared by immunoSEQ multiplex PCR; TCRdb keeps only in-frame clonotypes and omits some of them. The data show about 150,000 clones, approximately 92% seen once. The input for sequencing was peripheral blood, taken 28 days after the second AZD1222 dose. The chain carries TRBV15 and TRBJ1-1; D call uncertain. The clonotype originates from an adult who received the AZD1222 COVID-19 vaccine. The CDR3 DNA reads as TGTGCCACCACCGGAGGAGGGTTGGGGACTGAAGCTTTCTTT. It encodes CATTGGGLGTEAFF.